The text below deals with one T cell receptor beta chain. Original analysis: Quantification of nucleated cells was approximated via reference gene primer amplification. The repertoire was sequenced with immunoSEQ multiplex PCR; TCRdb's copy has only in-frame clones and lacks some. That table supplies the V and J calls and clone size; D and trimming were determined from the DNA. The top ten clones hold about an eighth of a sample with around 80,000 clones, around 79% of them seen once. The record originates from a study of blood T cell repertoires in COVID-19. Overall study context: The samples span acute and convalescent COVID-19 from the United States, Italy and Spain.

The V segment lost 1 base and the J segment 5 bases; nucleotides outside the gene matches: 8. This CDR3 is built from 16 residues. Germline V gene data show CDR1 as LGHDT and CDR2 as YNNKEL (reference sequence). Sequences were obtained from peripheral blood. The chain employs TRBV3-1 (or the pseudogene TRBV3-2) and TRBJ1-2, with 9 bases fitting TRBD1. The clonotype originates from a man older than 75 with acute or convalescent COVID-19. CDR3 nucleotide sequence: TGTGCCAGCAGCCAAGGGGGGACAGGGTTGGGTTATGGCTACACCTTC. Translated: CASSQGGTGLGYGYTF.